The rows below give T cell receptor beta chains drawn from one sample of a study of blood T cell repertoires in COVID-19. Sequenced by immunoSEQ multiplex PCR; TCRdb stores in-frame clones only, minus some. The data hold fewer than 150,000 clones, with around 76% observed a single time. The material sequenced was peripheral blood. The source is a man between 65 and 80 years old with acute or convalescent COVID-19. The CDR3 runs from the conserved cysteine through the conserved F or W. A D gene is named only where the DNA matches it firmly. Part of the rows lack a size; the others show once, few, many or a class for expanded clones.

v_gene,d_gene,abundance,j_gene,CDR3aa,CDR3nt
TRBV18,NA,NA,TRBJ1-2,CASSSGREYGYTF,TGTGCCAGCTCAAGTGGCAGGGAATATGGCTACACCTTC
TRBV19,TRBD1,NA,TRBJ1-4,CASSLGQGSEKLFF,TGTGCCAGTAGCCTGGGACAGGGATCTGAAAAACTGTTTTTT
TRBV5-6,TRBD1,NA,TRBJ2-7,CASSLAGGQVSYEQYF,TGTGCCAGCAGCTTGGCCGGGGGACAGGTTTCCTACGAGCAGTACTTC
TRBV18,TRBD1,NA,TRBJ2-7,CASSRTGEVSYEQYF,TGTGCCAGCTCAAGGACAGGGGAGGTATCCTACGAGCAGTACTTC
TRBV18,NA,NA,TRBJ1-5,CASSPPWEGLSNQPQHF,TGTGCCAGCTCACCACCTTGGGAGGGCCTTAGCAATCAGCCCCAGCATTTT
TRBV5-1,TRBD2,NA,TRBJ2-7,CASSSPTSGGEQYF,TGCGCCAGCAGCTCCCCGACTAGCGGGGGCGAGCAGTACTTC
TRBV10-3,TRBD1,NA,TRBJ1-3,CAISPTGSGNTIYF,TGTGCCATCAGTCCGACAGGGTCTGGAAACACCATATATTTT
TRBV6-2/TRBV6-3,NA,NA,TRBJ1-1,CASSYSGQGMNTEAFF,TGTGCCAGCAGTTACTCGGGCCAGGGTATGAACACTGAAGCTTTCTTT
TRBV6-6,NA,once,TRBJ1-3,CASCPAVGGNTIYF,TGTGCCAGCTGCCCGGCGGTGGGTGGAAACACCATATATTTT
TRBV18,TRBD1,once,TRBJ1-1,CASSPQGALTNTEAFF,TGTGCCAGCTCACCACAGGGGGCTTTAACCAACACTGAAGCTTTCTTT
TRBV3-1/TRBV3-2,NA,NA,TRBJ2-5,CASSQGDSTETQYF,TGTGCCAGCAGCCAAGGGGACTCGACGGAGACCCAGTACTTC
TRBV7-2,TRBD1,NA,TRBJ2-7,CASSLLLTGGSYEQYF,TGTGCCAGCAGCTTATTATTAACAGGGGGCTCCTACGAGCAGTACTTC
TRBV11-3,NA,few,TRBJ2-2,CASSTRPQGIGTGELFF,TGTGCCAGCAGCACGCGGCCCCAAGGAATAGGCACCGGGGAGCTGTTTTTT
TRBV7-2,TRBD2,NA,TRBJ2-5,CASSSGTSKETQYF,TGTGCCAGCAGCTCCGGGACTAGCAAAGAGACCCAGTACTTC
TRBV6-6,NA,once,TRBJ1-1,CASSYSAGLAFF,TGTGCCAGCAGTTACTCCGCAGGGTTAGCTTTCTTT
TRBV4-1,NA,NA,TRBJ1-4,CASSQLLRGEGFEKLFF,TGCGCCAGCAGCCAGCTTCTACGGGGGGAAGGGTTTGAAAAACTGTTTTTT
TRBV6-1,NA,NA,TRBJ1-1,CASSRGGLTEAFF,TGTGCCAGCAGCCGGGGAGGCCTCACTGAAGCTTTCTTT
TRBV5-1,NA,NA,TRBJ1-2,CASSLDPDWPGGYTF,TGCGCCAGCAGCCTAGACCCCGACTGGCCTGGTGGCTACACCTTC
TRBV9,NA,once,TRBJ2-7,CASSATIAPYEQYF,TGTGCCAGCAGCGCCACGATAGCTCCCTACGAGCAGTACTTC
TRBV19,TRBD1,NA,TRBJ2-7,CASSPRNRGYEQYF,TGTGCCAGTAGCCCGCGTAACAGGGGTTACGAGCAGTACTTC
TRBV6-2/TRBV6-3,TRBD2,once,TRBJ2-5,CASSYETGGPRSGKETQYF,TGTGCCAGCAGTTACGAGACGGGGGGGCCGCGAAGTGGAAAAGAGACCCAGTACTTC
TRBV19,NA,NA,TRBJ2-7,CASSFTPTGPTYEQYF,TGTGCCAGTAGTTTTACTCCGACAGGACCCACCTACGAGCAGTACTTC
TRBV7-6,NA,NA,TRBJ1-2,CASSLDPGSNYGYTF,TGTGCCAGCAGCTTAGACCCAGGCTCTAACTATGGCTACACCTTC
TRBV9,NA,NA,TRBJ2-7,CASSEGTGSIYEQYF,TGTGCCAGCAGCGAGGGAACAGGGTCGATCTACGAGCAGTACTTC
TRBV5-6,NA,NA,TRBJ1-4,CASSLAARGWDEKLFF,TGTGCCAGCAGCTTGGCCGCAAGGGGGTGGGATGAAAAACTGTTTTTT
TRBV21-1,NA,NA,TRBJ1-2,CASSKSSRGHYGYTF,TGTGCCAGCAGCAAATCGTCCCGGGGTCACTATGGCTACACCTTC
TRBV5-1,NA,NA,TRBJ2-1,CASSPTSAATTGEQFF,TGCGCCAGCAGCCCGACCAGCGCGGCCACCACAGGGGAGCAGTTCTTC
TRBV7-2,NA,NA,TRBJ1-5,CASSVRADRVSNQPQHF,TGTGCCAGCAGCGTTAGGGCGGACAGAGTTAGCAATCAGCCCCAGCATTTT
TRBV25-1,NA,few,TRBJ1-4,CASSEPFHTEKLFF,TGTGCCAGCAGTGAACCCTTTCACACAGAAAAACTGTTTTTT
TRBV5-1,TRBD2,NA,TRBJ2-2,CASSLTGGTGELFF,TGCGCCAGCAGCCTCACGGGGGGGACCGGGGAGCTGTTTTTT
TRBV2,NA,NA,TRBJ2-1,CAGGVSGSYNEQFF,TGTGCCGGCGGGGTATCGGGCTCCTACAATGAGCAGTTCTTC
TRBV28,NA,NA,TRBJ1-5,CASSSGKIQPQHF,TGTGCCAGCAGCTCAGGGAAGATACAGCCCCAGCATTTT
TRBV4-3,TRBD1,once,TRBJ1-2,CASSRDASRTGYREGYTF,TGCGCCAGCAGCCGAGACGCCTCCCGGACAGGGTATCGGGAGGGCTACACCTTC
TRBV9,TRBD2,few,TRBJ2-3,CASSVQSGGAGTDTQYF,TGTGCCAGCAGCGTTCAAAGCGGGGGCGCGGGCACAGATACGCAGTATTTT
TRBV18,NA,NA,TRBJ1-2,CASSPLADSLVWTF,TGTGCCAGCTCACCGCTAGCAGATAGCCTCGTATGGACCTTC
TRBV28,NA,NA,TRBJ1-5,CASRNFRVSNQPQHF,TGTGCCAGCAGAAACTTCAGGGTTAGCAATCAGCCCCAGCATTTT
TRBV18,TRBD1,NA,TRBJ1-4,CASSPAAGGSGEKLFF,TGTGCCAGCTCACCAGCAGCAGGGGGAAGCGGTGAAAAACTGTTTTTT
TRBV6-2/TRBV6-3,NA,NA,TRBJ1-3,CASSYRHRETSGNTIYF,TGTGCCAGCAGTTACCGTCACAGGGAGACCTCTGGAAACACCATATATTTT
TRBV19,TRBD1,NA,TRBJ1-5,CASSISTGGSGSGQPQHF,TGTGCCAGTAGTATAAGTACAGGGGGATCGGGGTCAGGTCAGCCCCAGCATTTT
TRBV3-1/TRBV3-2,TRBD1,NA,TRBJ1-6,CASSRQTGVISPLHF,TGTGCCAGCAGCCGACAGACAGGGGTCATCTCACCCCTCCACTTT
TRBV7-3,TRBD2,NA,TRBJ2-1,CASSSTSGGWNEQFF,TGTGCCAGCAGCTCGACTAGCGGGGGTTGGAATGAGCAGTTCTTC
TRBV6-5,TRBD1,once,TRBJ1-2,CASSSPTGGNYGYTF,TGTGCCAGCAGCTCTCCGACAGGGGGTAACTATGGCTACACCTTC
TRBV5-1,NA,NA,TRBJ2-1,CASSLGQNSYNEQFF,TGCGCCAGCAGCTTGGGGCAGAATTCCTACAATGAGCAGTTCTTC
TRBV15,NA,NA,TRBJ2-7,CATSRERQLGEQYF,TGTGCCACCAGCAGAGAGCGGCAGCTGGGCGAGCAGTACTTC
TRBV19,TRBD1,few,TRBJ2-6,CASKMTGTGANVLTF,TGTGCCAGTAAGATGACAGGGACTGGGGCCAACGTCCTGACTTTC
TRBV7-9,NA,NA,TRBJ1-2,CASTMEAVPNYGYTF,TGTGCCAGCACCATGGAGGCGGTGCCTAACTATGGCTACACCTTC
TRBV6-2/TRBV6-3,NA,NA,TRBJ1-6,CASTPPLGGPLHF,TGTGCCAGCACCCCTCCCTTGGGGGGGCCCCTCCACTTT
TRBV6-6,NA,NA,TRBJ1-1,CASTDPPGGTEAFF,TGTGCCAGCACCGACCCCCCGGGTGGCACTGAAGCTTTCTTT
TRBV6-2/TRBV6-3,TRBD2,NA,TRBJ2-3,CASSYSASGGVVGDTQYF,TGTGCCAGCAGTTACTCAGCTAGCGGGGGCGTCGTAGGGGATACGCAGTATTTT
TRBV5-4,NA,NA,TRBJ1-4,CASSSGQNLGTNEKLFF,TGTGCCAGCAGCTCCGGACAGAACTTAGGAACTAATGAAAAACTGTTTTTT
TRBV30,TRBD1,once,TRBJ1-5,CAWSGTGYNQPQHF,TGTGCCTGGAGCGGGACAGGCTACAATCAGCCCCAGCATTTT
TRBV6-4,TRBD1,NA,TRBJ2-7,CASSGPPGGSYEQYF,TGTGCCAGCAGTGGCCCCCCAGGGGGCTCCTACGAGCAGTACTTC
TRBV25-1,TRBD1,NA,TRBJ1-1,CASSDPGTGGTEAFF,TGTGCCAGCAGTGATCCCGGGACAGGGGGCACTGAAGCTTTCTTT
TRBV2,NA,NA,TRBJ1-1,CASSYDIMNTEAFF,TGTGCCAGCAGCTACGACATTATGAACACTGAAGCTTTCTTT
TRBV6-2/TRBV6-3,NA,NA,TRBJ1-1,CASSYSDTSTEAFF,TGTGCCAGCAGTTACTCGGACACAAGCACTGAAGCTTTCTTT
TRBV6-2/TRBV6-3,TRBD1,once,TRBJ2-4,CASSSKDRGRSIQYF,TGTGCCAGCAGTTCAAAAGACAGGGGGCGTAGCATTCAGTACTTC
TRBV7-3,NA,NA,TRBJ1-4,CASSSRAGEKLFF,TGTGCCAGCAGCTCTAGGGCGGGTGAAAAACTGTTTTTT